These 29 T cell receptor beta chains were all obtained from the same sample, sequenced in a study of T cells in Graves' hyperthyroidism and ophthalmopathy. TCR beta CDR3 regions were amplified from RNA. Primed by the HTBI set, a first-round RT-PCR was run on the TCR CDR3. Each CDR3 protein gets one entry after TCRdb re-called the multiplex PCR reads with MiXCR. The data hold under 400,000 distinct CDR3 sequences, with around 15% observed a single time. The sample taken for sequencing was blood. The origin of the receptors is a woman aged 55-69 years with Graves' ophthalmopathy.

This clonotype was seen only a few times. The rearrangement uses TRBV15 and TRBJ2-1; either TRBD1 or TRBD2 may supply D (6 bases each). Germline-derived CDR1 and CDR2 are LNHNV and YYDKDF (reference sequence). With 7 bases removed from V and 0 bases from J, the gap between germline ends came to 16 bases. This CDR3 contains 16 residues. The CDR3 reads CATIPWTGASYNEQFF. The CDR3 nucleotides are TGTGCCACCATCCCTTGGACGGGGGCCTCCTACAATGAGCAGTTCTTC.

This clonotype was recorded a few times. This chain links TRBV7-3 with TRBJ2-2; weak D call: TRBD1 (5 bases). The V gene's germline CDR1 is SGHTA and CDR2 FQGTGA. V shed 0 bases and J shed 0 bases, with 14 bases lying between them. This CDR3 is built from 18 residues. In DNA form, the CDR3 reads TGTGCCAGCAGCTTAACCCTTCAGGGTTCAGCGAACACCGGGGAGCTGTTTTTT. It yields the protein CASSLTLQGSANTGELFF. Filled out from reference TRBV7-3 and TRBJ2-2, the complete variable domain reads GAGVSQTPSNKVTEKGKYVELRCDPISGHTALYWYRQSLGQGPEFLIYFQGTGAADDSGLPNDRFFAVRPEGSVSTLKIQRTERGDSAVYLCASSLTLQGSANTGELFFGEGSRLTVL.

This clonotype was seen only a few times. This chain joins TRBV20-1 and TRBJ2-7, with 7 bases matching TRBD2. The V and J ends lost 0 bases and 3 bases, in that order; junction bases with no gene match: 8. Per the germline V gene, CDR1 is DFQATT and CDR2 is SNEGSKA (reference sequence). The CDR3 loop spans 15 amino acids. CDR3 sequence reads: CSARDLRESFYEQYF. The CDR3 DNA is TGCAGTGCTAGAGACCTGCGGGAGTCATTCTACGAGCAGTACTTC.

CDR3 bases: TGTGCCAGCAGCTTACAGCATGGCAATCAGCCCCAGCATTTT. It is translated as CASSLQHGNQPQHF. The chain joins TRBV12-3 or TRBV12-4 to TRBJ1-5, with D unclear. CDR3 size: 14 residues. Between the trimmed V and J ends, which lost 6 bases and 2 bases, there was a span of 11 bases.

This clonotype was counted many times. V gene TRBV5-1 combines with J gene TRBJ1-1; D remains unclear. With 2 bases removed from V and 5 bases from J, the gap between germline ends came to 10 bases. Germline V gene lookup returns CDR1 SGHRS and CDR2 YFSETQ. CDR3 length: 13 residues. This chain's CDR3 is CASSFDMGTEAFF. The CDR3 DNA is TGCGCCAGCAGCTTCGACATGGGTACTGAAGCTTTCTTT.

Ten or more counts support this clonotype. This chain connects TRBV24-1 to TRBJ2-5; 7 bases fit TRBD1. Germline CDR1 KGHDR, CDR2 SFDVKD. This CDR3 has 15 residues. Trimming at V came to 4 bases and at J to 0 bases, leaving 4 bases not matched to a gene. DNA for the CDR3: TGTGCCACCAGTGACTGGGACAGAGACCAAGAGACCCAGTACTTC. It specifies CATSDWDRDQETQYF.

Worth noting for this clonotype: The junction departs from germline at one end; a sequencing error may be responsible. The V and J genes are TRBV5-1 and TRBJ2-1; 10 nucleotides agree with TRBD2. The CDR3 is made up of 13 amino acids. Germline CDR1 and CDR2: SGHRS and YFSETQ. CDR3 protein: CASSSGLANEQNF. The CDR3 DNA follows: TGCGCCAGCAGCTCGGGACTAGCGAATGAGCAGAACTTC.

This clonotype was counted ten times or more. V and J are TRBV11-2 and TRBJ2-2; weak D call: TRBD1 (5 bases). CDR3 length equals 14 residues. CDR1 and CDR2 from the germline V gene are SGHAT and FQNNGV. Trimming left V 3 bases short and J 4 bases short, with 9 bases between. The CDR3 here is CASSFQGPTGELFF. Here the CDR3 DNA reads TGTGCCAGCAGCTTCCAGGGTCCCACCGGGGAGCTGTTTTTT.

This clonotype has ten or more counts. The chain couples TRBV7-6 to TRBJ2-2; D is perhaps TRBD2 (7 bases). The CDR3 loop spans 16 amino acids. Germline V gives CDR1 SGHVS, CDR2 FNYEAQ. Trimming stripped 8 bases from V and 4 bases from J, with 20 bases between. CDR3 nucleotides: TGTGCCAGCGTCCGAGGGGGGGTAGCGAGCACCGGGGAGCTGTTTTTT. As protein: CASVRGGVASTGELFF.

This clonotype has a handful of counts. V gene TRBV27 combines with J gene TRBJ2-2; D uncertain. The CDR3 loop spans 12 amino acids. Germline-derived CDR1 and CDR2 are MNHEY and SMNVEV (reference sequence). Trimming stripped 5 bases from V and 7 bases from J, with 8 bases between. The CDR3 loop reads CASSQKIGELFF. CDR3 DNA sequence: TGTGCCAGCAGTCAGAAGATCGGGGAGCTGTTTTTT.

This clonotype has ten or more counts. The chain combines TRBV28 with TRBJ1-4; TRBD1 aligns across 7 bases. V trimming: 5 bases; J trimming: 7 bases; junction bases outside the gene matches: 10. The V gene's germline CDR1 is MDHEN and CDR2 SYDVKM. CDR3 size: 15 residues. CDR3 sequence: CASSPPTGSGEKLFF. CDR3 bases: TGTGCCAGCAGTCCCCCGACAGGGAGCGGTGAAAAACTGTTTTTT.

This clonotype occurred a few times. This sequence joins TRBV5-1 and TRBJ2-2; 14 nucleotides agree with TRBD2. Per the germline V gene, CDR1 is SGHRS and CDR2 is YFSETQ. The CDR3 loop spans 16 amino acids. The J segment lost 7 bases and the V segment lost 4 bases, leaving 6 bases of the junction unmatched. CDR3 region: CASSMGLAGAHGELFF. In nucleotides, the CDR3 is TGCGCCAGCAGCATGGGACTAGCGGGAGCCCACGGGGAGCTGTTTTTT.

This clonotype was observed many times. The CDR3: CASSGAPLDYGYTF. For the CDR3, the DNA is TGTGCCAGCAGTGGGGCCCCCTTGGACTATGGCTACACCTTC. The chain carries TRBV12-3 or TRBV12-4 and TRBJ1-2; perhaps TRBD1 as D (5 bases). The V and J ends lost 5 bases and 3 bases respectively, with 13 bases between them. The CDR3 extends over 14 amino acids.

This clonotype was seen many times. The V gene is TRBV3-1, the J gene TRBJ1-1, with a tentative D call TRBD1 (5 bases). This CDR3 has 14 residues. Germline lookup yields CDR1 LGHDT and CDR2 YNNKEL (reference sequence). The V gene lost 5 bases and the J gene lost 5 bases, with 15 bases spanning the gap. CDR3 sequence: CASSFDGRGTEAFF. CDR3 nucleotides: TGTGCCAGCAGCTTCGACGGCCGGGGGACTGAAGCTTTCTTT.

There are many counts of this clonotype. The rearrangement links TRBV7-6 to TRBJ2-1; 7 nucleotides agree with TRBD2. The germline CDR1 and CDR2 sequences are SGHVS and FNYEAQ. V was pared by 7 bases and J by 7 bases, with 10 bases of the junction left unmatched. The CDR3 is 14 residues long. The CDR3 loop is CASTEGGPGNEQFF. The CDR3 nucleotides are TGTGCCAGCACTGAGGGAGGGCCGGGGAATGAGCAGTTCTTC. Complete variable domain (other parts from reference TRBV7-6 and TRBJ2-1): GAGVSQSPRYKVTKRGQDVALRCDPISGHVSLYWYRQALGQGPEFLTYFNYEAQQDKSGLPNDRFSAERPEGSISTLTIQRTEQRDSAMYRCASTEGGPGNEQFFGPGTRLTVL.

The chain joins TRBV6-5 to TRBJ2-1, with 9 bases identical to TRBD1. The CDR3 loop spans 16 amino acids. In germline, CDR1 is MNHEY, CDR2 SVGAGI. Trimming took 0 bases from V and 10 from J; bases not matched to a gene: 10. In DNA form, the CDR3 reads TGTGCCAGCAGTTACTCAGGGGACAGGGTATCTTACGAGCAGTTCTTC. This encodes CASSYSGDRVSYEQFF.

This clonotype has only a few counts. The chain has TRBV5-8 and TRBJ2-3; 7 bases are shared with TRBD1. Germline lookup yields CDR1 SGHTS and CDR2 YDEGEE. The ends lost 1 base at V and 0 bases at J; junction bases unmatched: 5. The CDR3 is 16 residues long. The CDR3 protein is CASSLNTGASTDTQYF. As DNA, the CDR3 is TGTGCCAGCAGCTTGAATACAGGGGCAAGCACAGATACGCAGTATTTT.

J is TRBJ2-3 and V is TRBV9; tentative D call: TRBD2 (6 bases). Trimming stripped 1 base from V and 5 bases from J, with 17 bases between. In germline, CDR1 is SGDLS, CDR2 YYNGEE. This CDR3 has 16 amino acids. CDR3 DNA: TGTGCCAGCAGCGTACCCCCCCTGGCGGGATTAGATACGCAGTATTTT. Translated, it gives CASSVPPLAGLDTQYF.

This clonotype was recorded many times. V and J are TRBV20-1 and TRBJ2-2; the D is unclear. The germline V gene encodes CDR1 DFQATT and CDR2 SNEGSKA (reference sequence). V lost 6 bases to trimming and J lost 0 bases, with 17 bases between them. The CDR3 is made up of 16 amino acids. CDR3 coding DNA: TGCAGTGCCCCCATACCCGGTGTGGCGAACACCGGGGAGCTGTTTTTT. This codes for CSAPIPGVANTGELFF.

This clonotype was seen repeatedly, ten times or more. The chain's CDR3 is CASSLAPAGDNEQFF. CDR3 sequence (DNA): TGCGCCAGCAGCTTGGCCCCAGCGGGAGACAATGAGCAGTTCTTC. The J gene is TRBJ2-1, the V gene TRBV5-1; TRBD2 matches 8 bases. With 0 bases clipped from V and 5 bases from J, the junction kept 4 bases outside the gene matches. This CDR3 has 15 amino acids. CDR1 SGHRS and CDR2 YFSETQ come from the germline V gene.

The sample holds many counts of this clonotype. The V and J genes are TRBV28 and TRBJ2-2; no firm D call. The CDR3 is made up of 12 amino acids. Germline assignment: CDR1 MDHEN and CDR2 SYDVKM. V shed 3 bases and J shed 5 bases, with 4 bases lying between them. The CDR3 DNA sequence: TGTGCCAGCAGTTTGAGGACCGGGGAGCTGTTTTTT. Amino acids: CASSLRTGELFF. Full variable domain (missing parts from reference TRBV28 and TRBJ2-2): DVKVTQSSRYLVKRTGEKVFLECVQDMDHENMFWYRQDPGLGLRLIYFSYDVKMKEKGDIPEGYSVSREKKERFSLILESASTNQTSMYLCASSLRTGELFFGEGSRLTVL.

The sample holds a few counts of this clonotype. In nucleotides, the CDR3 is TGTGCCAGCAGATTACAGGGGGTAAATGAGCAGTTCTTC. Its translation: CASRLQGVNEQFF. The chain carries TRBV3-1 and TRBJ2-1; 8 bases agree with TRBD1. V shed 6 bases and J 7 bases; nucleotides not matched to a gene: 5. This CDR3 spans 13 amino acids. CDR1 and CDR2 from the germline V gene are LGHDT and YNNKEL (reference sequence).

The gene calls are TRBV6-9 and TRBJ2-3; 14 nucleotides align to TRBD2. This CDR3 is built from 18 residues. CDR1 MNHGY and CDR2 SVAAGI come from the germline V gene. The ends lost 3 bases at V and 1 base at J; junction bases unmatched: 6. The CDR3 bases are TGTGCCAGCAGTTACGGGACTAGCGGGAGTCCTGGCACAGATACGCAGTATTTT. Translation: CASSYGTSGSPGTDTQYF.

This clonotype was recorded at least ten times. The genes are TRBV10-3 and TRBJ2-3; the match to TRBD1 covers 7 bases. The CDR3 loop spans 13 amino acids. Germline-derived CDR1 and CDR2 are ENHRY and SYGVKD. J gave up 4 bases and V 11 bases, and 9 bases lay outside the gene matches. The CDR3 nucleotides are TGTGCCGCCAGACAGGGAGAGGCAGATACGCAGTATTTT. It yields the protein CAARQGEADTQYF.

The chain joins TRBV12-3 or TRBV12-4 to TRBJ2-6; unclear D gene. The CDR3 totals 13 residues. V lost 8 bases, J lost 0 bases, and 5 bases lay in between. Here the CDR3 DNA reads TGTGCCAGCCCCAGCTCTGGGGCCAACGTCCTGACTTTC. Its protein product is CASPSSGANVLTF.

The chain is built from TRBV24-1 and TRBJ2-5, with D perhaps matching TRBD2 (6 bases). In germline, CDR1 is KGHDR, CDR2 SFDVKD. The CDR3 loop spans 15 amino acids. Trimming took off 3 bases at V and 6 bases at J, with 16 bases between the two ends. The CDR3 sequence: CATSDPRKGGQTQYF. Written as DNA, the CDR3 is TGTGCCACCAGTGATCCTAGAAAGGGAGGTCAGACCCAGTACTTC.

This clonotype was picked up many times. This chain links TRBV20-1 with TRBJ2-7; 8 positions match TRBD1. Looked up from germline, CDR1 is DFQATT and CDR2 is SNEGSKA (reference sequence). The V and J ends lost 5 bases and 2 bases, in that order; junction bases with no gene match: 11. The CDR3 runs to 15 residues. CDR3 DNA sequence: TGCAGTGCTGGGGACGGACAGGGCGGAACCTACGAGCAGTACTTC. It yields the protein CSAGDGQGGTYEQYF.

For this clonotype: A much larger clonotype is one base distant, so this may be a read error. This rearrangement joins TRBV19 to TRBJ2-7, with TRBD1 matching over 7 bases. This CDR3 is 12 amino acids long. CDR1 LNHDA and CDR2 SQIVND come from the germline V gene (reference sequence). V lost 9 bases and J lost 2; bases outside the gene matches: 4. CDR3 protein: CASGQAPYEQYF. CDR3 DNA sequence: TGTGCCAGCGGACAGGCCCCCTACGAGCAGTACTTC.

This clonotype was found many times. The CDR3 region has the DNA TGTGCCAGCAGCTTATCGTCGGGGAGGGCCCGCACAGATACGCAGTATTTT. Its translation is CASSLSSGRARTDTQYF. V gene TRBV7-7 combines with J gene TRBJ2-3; the match to TRBD2 covers 7 bases. The trim removed 2 bases at V and 1 base at J, leaving 9 bases unmatched. This CDR3 contains 17 residues. Germline V gene lookup returns CDR1 SSHAT and CDR2 FNYEAQ (reference sequence).